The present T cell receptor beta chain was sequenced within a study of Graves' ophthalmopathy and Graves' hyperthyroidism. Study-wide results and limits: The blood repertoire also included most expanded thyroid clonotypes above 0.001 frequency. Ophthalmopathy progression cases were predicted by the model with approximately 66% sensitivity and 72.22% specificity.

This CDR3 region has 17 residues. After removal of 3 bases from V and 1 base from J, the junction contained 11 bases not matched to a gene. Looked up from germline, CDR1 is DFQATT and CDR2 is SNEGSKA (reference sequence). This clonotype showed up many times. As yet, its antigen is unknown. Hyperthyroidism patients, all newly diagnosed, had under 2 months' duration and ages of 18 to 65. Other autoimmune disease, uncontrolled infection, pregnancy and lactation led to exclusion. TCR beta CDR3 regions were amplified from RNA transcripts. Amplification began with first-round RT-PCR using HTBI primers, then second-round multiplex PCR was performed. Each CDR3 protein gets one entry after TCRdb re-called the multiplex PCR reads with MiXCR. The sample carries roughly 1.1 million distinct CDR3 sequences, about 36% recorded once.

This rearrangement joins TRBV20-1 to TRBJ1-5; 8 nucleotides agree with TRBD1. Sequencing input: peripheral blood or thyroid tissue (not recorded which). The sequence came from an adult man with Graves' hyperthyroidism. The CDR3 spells CSASTGQGFGSNQPQHF. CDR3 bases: TGCAGTGCTAGTACTGGACAGGGCTTTGGGAGCAATCAGCCCCAGCATTTT.